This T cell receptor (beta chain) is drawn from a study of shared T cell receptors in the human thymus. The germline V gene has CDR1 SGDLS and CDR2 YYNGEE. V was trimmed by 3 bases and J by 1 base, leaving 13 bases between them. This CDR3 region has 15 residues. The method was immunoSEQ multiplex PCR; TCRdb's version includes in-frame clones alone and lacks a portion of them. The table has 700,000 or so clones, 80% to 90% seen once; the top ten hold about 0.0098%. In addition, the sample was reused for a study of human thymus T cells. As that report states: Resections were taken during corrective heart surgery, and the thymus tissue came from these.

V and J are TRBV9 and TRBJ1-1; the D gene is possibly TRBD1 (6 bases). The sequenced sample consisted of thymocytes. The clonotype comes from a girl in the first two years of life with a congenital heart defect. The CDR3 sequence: CASSGDRLPNTEAFF. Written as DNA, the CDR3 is TGTGCCAGCAGCGGCGACAGGCTTCCGAACACTGAAGCTTTCTTT.